The TCR beta chain described here comes from a study of identical twins. Study-wide results and caveats: In cord blood, abundant beta clonotypes had fewer insertions; memory showed no trend. Because invariant MAIT and iNKT cells could be present, zero-insertion analyses could be partly confounded. Twins shared beta out-of-frame sequences in excess, but this excess was weaker.

In the case of this clonotype: Its antigen is undetermined.

TCRdb processed the 5' RACE reads anew with MiXCR; each CDR3 protein has one entry. The sample consists of under 1 million distinct CDR3 sequences, 10% to 15% of them appearing once. Germline-derived CDR1 and CDR2 are DFQATT and SNEGSKA (reference sequence). CDR3 length: 17 residues. V dropped 3 bases and J dropped 0 bases, with 15 bases sitting between them. This sample was shared with a second study, whose subject was yellow fever vaccine responses in identical twins. As that report states: Twins reportedly appeared to share part of their vaccine T cell response while keeping part individual.

This TCR was sampled from a woman aged 18-29 years in good health. Sequenced material: PBMCs. The V call is TRBV20-1, the J call TRBJ2-6; D is perhaps TRBD2 (5 bases). CDR3 region: CSASVDTGSSGANVLTF. The CDR3 DNA reads TGCAGTGCTAGTGTTGACACGGGGAGCTCTGGGGCCAACGTCCTGACTTTC.